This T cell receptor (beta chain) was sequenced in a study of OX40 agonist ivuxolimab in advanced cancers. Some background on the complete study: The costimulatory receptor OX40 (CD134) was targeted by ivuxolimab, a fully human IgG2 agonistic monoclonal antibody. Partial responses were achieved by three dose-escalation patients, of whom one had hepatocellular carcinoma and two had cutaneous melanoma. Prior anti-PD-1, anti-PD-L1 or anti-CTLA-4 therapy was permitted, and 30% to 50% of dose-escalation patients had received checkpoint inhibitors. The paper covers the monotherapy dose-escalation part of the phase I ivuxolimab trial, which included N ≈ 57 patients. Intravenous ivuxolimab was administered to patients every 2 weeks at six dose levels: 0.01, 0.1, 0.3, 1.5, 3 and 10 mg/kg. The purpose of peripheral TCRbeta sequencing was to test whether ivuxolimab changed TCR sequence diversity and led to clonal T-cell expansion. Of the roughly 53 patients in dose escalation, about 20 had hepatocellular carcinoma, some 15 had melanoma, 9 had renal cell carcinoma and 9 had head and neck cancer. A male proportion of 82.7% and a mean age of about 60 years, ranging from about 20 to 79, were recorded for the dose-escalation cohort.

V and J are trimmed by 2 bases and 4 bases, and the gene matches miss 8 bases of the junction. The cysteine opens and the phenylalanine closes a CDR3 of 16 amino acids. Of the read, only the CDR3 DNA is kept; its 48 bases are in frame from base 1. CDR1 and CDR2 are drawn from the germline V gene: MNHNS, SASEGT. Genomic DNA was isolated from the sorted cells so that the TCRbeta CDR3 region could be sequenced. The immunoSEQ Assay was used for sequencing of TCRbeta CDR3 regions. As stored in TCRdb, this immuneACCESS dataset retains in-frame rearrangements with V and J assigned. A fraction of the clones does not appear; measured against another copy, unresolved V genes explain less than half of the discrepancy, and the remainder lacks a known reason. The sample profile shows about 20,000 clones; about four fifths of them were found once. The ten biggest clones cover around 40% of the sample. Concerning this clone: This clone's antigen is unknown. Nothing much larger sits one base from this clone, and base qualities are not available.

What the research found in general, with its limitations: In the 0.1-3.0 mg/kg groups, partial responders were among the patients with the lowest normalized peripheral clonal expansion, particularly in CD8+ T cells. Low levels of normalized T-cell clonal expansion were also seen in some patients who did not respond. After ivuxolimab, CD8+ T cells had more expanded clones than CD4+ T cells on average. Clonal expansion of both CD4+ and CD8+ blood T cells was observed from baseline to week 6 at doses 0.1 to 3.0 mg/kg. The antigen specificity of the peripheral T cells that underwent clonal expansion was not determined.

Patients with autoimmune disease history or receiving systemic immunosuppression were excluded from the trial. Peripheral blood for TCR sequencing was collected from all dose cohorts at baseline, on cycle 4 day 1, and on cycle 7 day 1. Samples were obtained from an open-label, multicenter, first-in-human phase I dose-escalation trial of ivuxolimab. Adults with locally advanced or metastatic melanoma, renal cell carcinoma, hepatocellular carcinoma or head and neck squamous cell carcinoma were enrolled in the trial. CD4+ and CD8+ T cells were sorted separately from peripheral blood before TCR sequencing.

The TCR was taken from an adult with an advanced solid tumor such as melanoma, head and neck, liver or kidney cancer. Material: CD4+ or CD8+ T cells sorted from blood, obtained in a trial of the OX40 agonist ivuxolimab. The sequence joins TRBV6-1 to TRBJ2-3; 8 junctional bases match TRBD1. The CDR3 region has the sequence CASSERTGQYSDTQYF. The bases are TGTGCCAGCAGTGAAAGGACAGGGCAGTATTCAGATACGCAGTATTTT.